Reported below is one T cell receptor (beta chain). What antigen it recognizes has not been identified. No base quality values were provided; no much bigger clone lies one nucleotide off. These data belong to a study of blood T cell repertoires in COVID-19 (dated by TCRdb to 2020 to 2021). Turning to the overall study: The collaborator samples originated in the United States, Italy and Spain and spanned the acute and convalescent phases of COVID-19. The material from the prospective study consisted of cDNA or gDNA derived from T cells, B-cell-depleted T cells, or PBMCs. The dataset comprised deeply sampled blood TCRbeta repertoires from subjects exposed to, actively infected with, or recovered from COVID-19. The repertoires were released in a freely available public database intended as a resource for research on the immune response to SARS-CoV-2. The samples were drawn from two sources: the first 160 participants of the ongoing ImmuneRACE study, and 1,000 to 1,500 subjects contributed by 6 global collaborators. A de-identified subject ID, COVID-19 status, age in years and sex were almost always included in the sample metadata. HLA class I and class II types, where available, came from metadata supplied by the sample provider rather than from assay-based typing.

TCRbeta CDR3 regions were amplified from genomic DNA using the immunoSEQ Assay, a bias-controlled multiplex PCR. Turning to the authors' computational methods: Nucleated cell counts per sample were estimated from amplification of reference gene primers within the assay. To quantify the absolute abundance of each unique TCRbeta CDR3 rearrangement, sequence reads were collapsed and filtered. For each sample, productive Simpson clonality was calculated as the square root of Simpson's diversity index over productive rearrangements. What TCRdb holds here is the immuneACCESS table cut down to in-frame rearrangements. Part of the clones is not present; checked against another copy, under half of the missing clones reflect an unresolved V gene, and the others are unexplained. Clone size and V and J calls were adopted from that table, with D and trimming inferred from the DNA. The sample table records roughly 500,000 clones; approximately 87% of these occur just once. In total, the top ten clones hold less than 2% of the sample.

Based on the germline V gene (reference sequence), the CDR1 and CDR2 sequences are LNHDA and SQIVND. V is cut by 4 bases and J by 4 bases, and the space between the germline ends is 15 bases. The CDR3 goes from the cysteine to the phenylalanine over 15 residues. The only DNA kept is the CDR3, 45 bases in frame from the first base. The study at large found these results: The quantity of clinical and demographic metadata differed by source and by participant and was supplied without curation.

Participants in the prospective study were aged roughly 18 to 89 years, lived in 20 to 25 United States geographic areas, and enrolled through a virtual design. In the prospective study, participants were assigned to cohorts based on the clinical history participants reported in a screening survey and a study questionnaire. ImmuneRACE Cohort 3 recovered participants were defined by two consecutive negative NP/OP PCR tests, healthcare professional clearance, or symptom resolution. Mobile phlebotomists in the prospective study collected whole blood, serum and a nasopharyngeal or oropharyngeal swab from every participant. Over an approximately 2-month period, participants in the prospective study had the option of providing additional blood draws and questionnaires. Before DNA extraction, blood samples from the prospective study were shipped at room temperature or frozen.

Sequenced input: PBMCs or T cells enriched from blood (not recorded which). The TCR originated in a middle-aged woman who had recovered from COVID-19. The chain was built from TRBV19 and TRBJ2-3, with a tentative D gene TRBD2 over 5 matching bases. Here is the DNA: TGTGCCAGTAGTACTAGCTTCGGAAGGGCAGATACGCAGTATTTT. Its protein reads: CASSTSFGRADTQYF.